One sample yielded the 19 T cell receptor beta chains listed below, sequenced in a study of CD8+ T cells in alopecia areata. Extracted from the samples, RNA was reverse transcribed into cDNA to serve as the sequencing template. Profiled with immunoSEQ multiplex PCR; TCRdb holds only in-frame clones, not every one. This sample has around 120,000 clones; approximately 58% occur once, and the top ten carry around 2.8%. Specimen: CD4+ T cells sorted from blood. The receptors were gathered from a human donor in good health.

This chain uses TRBV10-3 with TRBJ2-3; D ambiguous. Germline V gene lookup returns CDR1 ENHRY and CDR2 SYGVKD. This CDR3 is 13 amino acids long. V was cut by 8 bases and J by 2 bases, with 11 bases left in between. CDR3 nucleotide sequence: TGTGCCATCTCCCGCGAATTCACAGATACGCAGTATTTT. Translated, it gives CAISREFTDTQYF.

The chain has TRBV6-5 and TRBJ2-4, with unresolved D. The CDR3 length is 15 residues. Germline CDR1 MNHEY, CDR2 SVGAGI. V lost 6 bases, J lost 0 bases, and 12 bases lay in between. CDR3 in amino acids: CASRRGTKAKNIQYF. The CDR3 DNA reads TGTGCCAGCAGGCGAGGCACTAAAGCCAAAAACATTCAGTACTTC.

This chain uses TRBV19 with TRBJ2-5, with D tentatively TRBD1 (6 bases). Per the germline V gene, CDR1 is LNHDA and CDR2 is SQIVND (reference sequence). The CDR3 loop spans 14 amino acids. Trimming removed 4 bases at V and 4 bases at J, with 13 bases between. The CDR3 sequence: CASSTGTKLETQYF. CDR3 nucleotide sequence: TGTGCCAGTAGTACCGGGACAAAATTAGAGACCCAGTACTTC. The variable domain in full, with the rest retrieved from reference TRBV19 and TRBJ2-5, is DGGITQSPKYLFRKEGQNVTLSCEQNLNHDAMYWYRQDPGQGLRLIYYSQIVNDFQKGDIAEGYSVSREKKESFPLTVTSAQKNPTAFYLCASSTGTKLETQYFGPGTRLLVL.

The V and J genes are TRBV2 and TRBJ1-1; D may be TRBD1 (6 bases). The CDR3 runs 13 residues. V lost 3 bases and J lost 6, with 11 bases in between. Germline loops: CDR1 SNHLY, CDR2 FYNNEI. The CDR3 bases are TGTGCCAGCAGTGAGGGGGCCTGGGCTGAAGCTTTCTTT. Translating gives CASSEGAWAEAFF.

This clone was detected only a few times. This sequence joins TRBV7-9 and TRBJ2-7, with 7 bases matching TRBD1. The CDR3 sequence is 15 residues long. With 5 bases clipped from V and 3 bases from J, the junction kept 10 bases outside the gene matches. Germline CDR1 and CDR2: SEHNR and FQNEAQ (reference sequence). The CDR3 loop reads CASSPRQGSRYEQYF. The CDR3 nucleotides read TGTGCCAGCAGCCCACGACAGGGTTCACGCTACGAGCAGTACTTC.

The chain carries TRBV7-2 and TRBJ2-1, with TRBD2 matching over 7 bases. V dropped 5 bases and J dropped 8; count of bases not matched to a gene: 12. The germline V gene has CDR1 SGHTA and CDR2 FQGNSA. The CDR3 extends over 15 amino acids. CDR3 sequence (DNA): TGTGCCAGCAGCCTCCAGCGGGGCCCCGGGCATGAGCAGTTCTTC. Protein product: CASSLQRGPGHEQFF. Filled out from reference TRBV7-2 and TRBJ2-1, the complete variable domain reads GAGVSQSPSNKVTEKGKDVELRCDPISGHTALYWYRQSLGQGLEFLIYFQGNSAPDKSGLPSDRFSAERTGGSVSTLTIQRTQQEDSAVYLCASSLQRGPGHEQFFGPGTRLTVL.

This chain connects TRBV9 to TRBJ2-3; 13 positions match TRBD2. V was clipped by 3 bases and J by 4 bases; unmatched bases: 5. There are 16 residues in the CDR3. Germline CDR1 SGDLS, CDR2 YYNGEE. The CDR3 protein is CASSAMTSGGPDTQYF. CDR3 coding DNA: TGTGCCAGCAGCGCAATGACTAGCGGGGGGCCAGATACGCAGTATTTT.

The genes are TRBV29-1 and TRBJ2-7; D might be TRBD1 (6 bases). There are 14 residues in the CDR3. Trimming pared 6 bases from V and 3 bases from J, leaving 18 bases between. Germline V gene data show CDR1 as SQVTM and CDR2 as ANQGSEA. The CDR3 protein is CSVSRDTAGYEQYF. The CDR3 coding sequence is TGCAGCGTCTCCCGGGACACGGCTGGCTACGAGCAGTACTTC.

This clone was seen only once. In the same sample, other DNA sequences code for this CDR3. The chain has TRBV29-1 and TRBJ2-5; tentative D call: TRBD2 (5 bases). The CDR3 covers 11 residues. Germline V gene sequence: CDR1 SQVTM, CDR2 ANQGSEA. V dropped 4 bases and J dropped 5 bases, with 8 bases sitting between them. The CDR3 nucleotides read TGCAGCGTTGTTGGCGGGGAGACCCAGTACTTC. This codes for CSVVGGETQYF.

The chain couples TRBV11-2 to TRBJ2-7; unclear D gene. The ends were cut back, 5 bases at V and 0 bases at J, with 11 bases in the middle. Germline CDR1 is SGHAT and CDR2 is FQNNGV. The CDR3 loop spans 14 amino acids. CDR3 region: CASSQGPNSYEQYF. CDR3 nucleotide sequence: TGTGCCAGCAGCCAAGGACCTAACTCCTACGAGCAGTACTTC.

This chain connects TRBV27 to TRBJ1-4, with D maybe TRBD1 (5 bases). The CDR3 has 16 amino acids. CDR1 is MNHEY, CDR2 SMNVEV, per germline (reference sequence). V lost 5 bases and J lost 7, with 20 bases in between. The CDR3 here is CASSGTWTTGFEKLFF. DNA for the CDR3: TGTGCCAGCAGTGGAACCTGGACAACGGGGTTTGAAAAACTGTTTTTT.

The chain combines TRBV29-1 with TRBJ1-5; TRBD1 aligns across 8 bases. Trimming cost V 6 bases and J 3 bases; bases outside gene matches: 4. This CDR3 is 13 amino acids long. Germline V gene sequence: CDR1 SQVTM, CDR2 ANQGSEA. CDR3 DNA sequence: TGCAGCGTGAGGGGACAGGACAATCAGCCCCAGCATTTT. The encoded protein is CSVRGQDNQPQHF.

This clone was seen only once. The rearrangement links TRBV6-1 to TRBJ1-2; 9 bases match TRBD1. CDR1 and CDR2 from the germline V gene are MNHNS and SASEGT. V was clipped by 6 bases and J by 3 bases; unmatched bases: 2. The CDR3 loop spans 13 amino acids. The DNA of the CDR3 is TGTGCCAGCAGAAGACAGGGGGACTATGGCTACACCTTC. Its protein is CASRRQGDYGYTF.

This clone was detected once. The J gene is TRBJ2-3, the V gene TRBV25-1; D ambiguous. The CDR3 contains 12 residues. Germline CDR1 reads MGHDK; CDR2 reads SYGVNS. Trimming took 5 bases from V and 4 from J, leaving 7 bases between them. CDR3 sequence (DNA): TGTGCCAGCAGTCCCTGGGCAGATACGCAGTATTTT. This gives the protein CASSPWADTQYF.

The chain is built from TRBV6-5 and TRBJ1-2; D may be TRBD1 (5 bases). The germline CDR1 and CDR2 sequences are MNHEY and SVGAGI. V was pared by 5 bases and J by 6 bases, with 16 bases between. The CDR3 is 14 amino acids. CDR3 residues: CASSPSGTSDGYTF. The DNA for the CDR3 is TGTGCCAGCAGTCCATCCGGGACCTCGGATGGCTACACCTTC.

The chain couples TRBV11-2 to TRBJ1-1; D not resolved. The CDR3 is made up of 14 amino acids. Trimming stripped 7 bases from V and 3 bases from J, with 15 bases between. In germline, CDR1 is SGHAT, CDR2 FQNNGV. CDR3 loop: CASNPRGGYTEAFF. The DNA for the CDR3 is TGTGCCAGCAATCCCCGGGGTGGGTACACTGAAGCTTTCTTT.

The J gene is TRBJ1-5, the V gene TRBV27; D uncertain. The V gene's germline CDR1 is MNHEY and CDR2 SMNVEV (reference sequence). V lost 10 bases, J lost 6 bases, and 13 bases lay in between. The CDR3 is made up of 12 amino acids. CDR3 region: CAKLGWGQPQHF. The CDR3 coding sequence is TGTGCCAAATTGGGTTGGGGTCAGCCCCAGCATTTT.

The V gene is TRBV28, the J gene TRBJ1-1; D unresolved. The germline gives CDR1 MDHEN, CDR2 SYDVKM. CDR3 length equals 13 residues. Trimming stripped 4 bases from V and 6 bases from J, with 12 bases between. The CDR3 DNA reads TGTGCCAGCAGTTCACCACGGGCCTCTGAAGCTTTCTTT. Residues: CASSSPRASEAFF.

This clone was counted between two and nine times. This sequence joins TRBV4-1 and TRBJ2-5; 8 bases match TRBD2. J lost 0 bases, V lost 3 bases, and 6 bases had no gene match. Germline CDR1 and CDR2: MGHRA and YSYEKL. The CDR3 has 16 residues. CDR3 protein: CASSHRERGYQETQYF. The CDR3 DNA is TGCGCCAGCAGCCACCGAGAGCGGGGGTACCAAGAGACCCAGTACTTC.